This entry lists 15 T cell receptor beta chains sequenced from one sample in a study of blood T cell repertoires in COVID-19. Libraries were prepared by immunoSEQ multiplex PCR; TCRdb keeps only in-frame clonotypes and omits some of them. The data show 250,000 to 350,000 clones, around 86% seen once. Sequencing input: peripheral blood. Receptors originate from a woman aged 30 to 39 with active or convalescent COVID-19.

This chain links TRBV18 with TRBJ2-5, with 13 bases fitting TRBD2. CDR1 KGHSH and CDR2 LQKENI come from the germline V gene. Trimming at V came to 1 base and at J to 2 bases, leaving 1 base not matched to a gene. The CDR3 extends over 16 amino acids. In DNA, the CDR3 is TGTGCCAGCTCACCACTGGGACTAGCGGGGCAAGAGACCCAGTACTTC. This gives the protein CASSPLGLAGQETQYF.

The chain couples TRBV5-4 to TRBJ2-3; TRBD2 might be the D (5 bases). The CDR3 length is 16 residues. Germline CDR1 reads SGHNT; CDR2 reads YYREEE (reference sequence). Trimming removed 0 bases at V and 0 bases at J, with 11 bases between. Here the CDR3 DNA reads TGTGCCAGCAGCTTGGCGAGGGTCCCTAGCACAGATACGCAGTATTTT. The encoded protein is CASSLARVPSTDTQYF.

The rearrangement joins TRBV6-2 or TRBV6-3 to TRBJ2-1; TRBD2 aligns across 13 bases. Germline assignment: CDR1 MNHEY and CDR2 SVGEGT. The CDR3 is 18 residues long. V was pared by 4 bases and J by 4 bases, with 10 bases of the junction left unmatched. CDR3 sequence (DNA): TGTGCCAGCAGTTCTCTTCGTCGACTAGCGGGGGGATACAATGAGCAGTTCTTC. Amino acids: CASSSLRRLAGGYNEQFF.

The chain recombines TRBV5-4 with TRBJ1-5, with D unresolved. Germline V CDR1 and CDR2: SGHNT, YYREEE (reference sequence). V shed 0 bases and J shed 1 base, with 8 bases lying between them. This CDR3 has 15 amino acids. CDR3 sequence (DNA): TGTGCCAGCAGCTTGGATCGAGGGAGCAATCAGCCCCAGCATTTT. This gives the protein CASSLDRGSNQPQHF.

With regard to this clone: The same CDR3 is also encoded by other DNA sequences in this sample. The chain couples TRBV12-3 or TRBV12-4 to TRBJ1-1; no clear D. V lost 1 base and J lost 1, with 4 bases in between. The CDR3 sequence is 13 residues long. The CDR3 DNA follows: TGTGCCAGCAGTTTAGGAGCGAACACTGAAGCTTTCTTT. Translating it yields CASSLGANTEAFF.

A remark on this clone: The identical CDR3 is also encoded by other nucleotide sequences in the sample. The chain is built from TRBV5-5 and TRBJ2-5; 10 bases are shared with TRBD2. The CDR3 has 16 residues. Germline V gene sequence: CDR1 SGHKS, CDR2 YYEKEE (reference sequence). V shed 4 bases and J 0 bases; nucleotides not matched to a gene: 6. The CDR3: CASSRQAGGYQETQYF. CDR3 sequence (DNA): TGTGCCAGCAGCCGTCAAGCGGGGGGGTACCAAGAGACCCAGTACTTC.

This chain links TRBV20-1 with TRBJ2-5, with no clear D. Germline V CDR1 and CDR2: DFQATT, SNEGSKA (reference sequence). The CDR3 totals 14 residues. The V end lost 3 bases, the J end lost 0 bases, and 11 bases lay between the germline ends. CDR3 amino acids: CSASQMGYQETQYF. DNA for the CDR3: TGCAGTGCTAGTCAAATGGGCTACCAAGAGACCCAGTACTTC.

This sequence joins TRBV6-5 and TRBJ2-7; D gene unclear. Trimming stripped 6 bases from V and 0 bases from J, with 15 bases between. The CDR3 sequence is 15 residues long. Germline assignment: CDR1 MNHEY and CDR2 SVGAGI. CDR3 in DNA: TGTGCCAGCAGCTGGCCCCGCCACCTCTCCTACGAGCAGTACTTC. Protein: CASSWPRHLSYEQYF.

Regarding this clone: The same CDR3 arises from other DNA sequences in this sample as well. The rearrangement uses TRBV29-1 and TRBJ2-7, with D maybe TRBD1 (5 bases). The CDR3 totals 12 residues. Germline assignment: CDR1 SQVTM and CDR2 ANQGSEA. Trimming stripped 4 bases from V and 0 bases from J, with 7 bases between. CDR3: CSVAQGSYEQYF. CDR3 in DNA: TGCAGCGTTGCCCAGGGCTCCTACGAGCAGTACTTC.

CDR3 protein: CASTSRGGYEQYF. In DNA form, the CDR3 reads TGTGCCAGCACTTCACGGGGGGGGTACGAGCAGTACTTC. The chain recombines TRBV6-6 with TRBJ2-7; 8 bases line up with TRBD2. Germline V gives CDR1 MNHNY, CDR2 SVGAGI (reference sequence). The CDR3 totals 13 residues. After removal of 7 bases from V and 4 bases from J, the junction contained 6 bases not matched to a gene.

J is TRBJ1-4 and V is TRBV7-6; D ambiguous. V was shortened by 4 bases and J by 8 bases, with 17 bases between the two germline ends. Germline V gene data show CDR1 as SGHVS and CDR2 as FNYEAQ. This CDR3 is 15 amino acids long. The CDR3 DNA reads TGTGCCAGCAGCTCGGGCGGCGGGATAGGGGAAAAACTGTTTTTT. It yields the protein CASSSGGGIGEKLFF.

The chain recombines TRBV6-5 with TRBJ1-2; 10 bases line up with TRBD1. V was clipped by 7 bases and J by 5 bases; unmatched bases: 4. Germline V lookup: CDR1 MNHEY, CDR2 SVGAGI. The CDR3 loop spans 13 amino acids. DNA for the CDR3: TGTGCCAGCACCTGGGACAGGGGTTATGGCTACACCTTC. It yields the protein CASTWDRGYGYTF.

This sequence joins TRBV30 and TRBJ1-2; D remains ambiguous. The CDR3 runs 15 residues. Between the trimmed V and J ends, which lost 3 bases and 6 bases, there was a span of 20 bases. Per the germline V gene, CDR1 is GTSNPN and CDR2 is SVGIG (reference sequence). CDR3 residues: CAWRLTGSSRDGYTF. Written as DNA, the CDR3 is TGTGCCTGGAGATTGACTGGCTCGAGCCGGGATGGCTACACCTTC.

The table lists this clone with a count of one. This rearrangement joins TRBV24-1 to TRBJ2-3, with 10 bases matching TRBD1. CDR1 and CDR2 (germline): KGHDR, SFDVKD. The junction had 5 bases not matched to a gene; V was cut back by 0 bases and J by 3 bases. The length of the CDR3 is 17 residues. The CDR3 bases are TGTGCCACCAGTGATTTGGAGACAGGGGGCAGGACAGATACGCAGTATTTT. Protein product: CATSDLETGGRTDTQYF.

The chain has TRBV30 and TRBJ2-3, with unresolved D. The V end lost 0 bases, the J end lost 1 base, and 14 bases lay between the germline ends. Germline V gene lookup returns CDR1 GTSNPN and CDR2 SVGIG (reference sequence). The CDR3 extends over 16 amino acids. CDR3 region: CAWSVPSGGRTDTQYF. In DNA form, the CDR3 reads TGTGCCTGGAGTGTCCCCTCTGGCGGTCGCACAGATACGCAGTATTTT. The entire variable domain, with the rest obtained from reference TRBV30 and TRBJ2-3, is as follows: SQTIHQWPATLVQPVGSPLSLECTVEGTSNPNLYWYRQAAGRGLQLLFYSVGIGQISSEVPQNLSASRPQDRQFILSSKKLLLSDSGFYLCAWSVPSGGRTDTQYFGPGTRLTVL.